A single sample is the source of the 24 T cell receptor beta chains below, sequenced in a study of T cells in Graves' hyperthyroidism and ophthalmopathy. TCR beta CDR3 region amplification was performed from RNA transcripts. First-round RT-PCR targeting the TCR CDR3 was performed with the HTBI primer set. TCRdb reanalysed the multiplex PCR reads using MiXCR and keeps one entry per CDR3 protein. Found here are about 560,000 distinct CDR3 sequences, 16% of them singletons; the top ten hold approximately 20%. Input material: blood. These receptors were obtained from a woman in her late teens or twenties with Graves' hyperthyroidism.

The genes are TRBV28 and TRBJ2-7, with TRBD1 as a possible D gene (6 bases). V lost 2 bases and J lost 0, with 14 bases in between. The CDR3 spans 16 residues. The germline CDR1 and CDR2 sequences are MDHEN and SYDVKM. The CDR3 DNA reads TGTGCCAGCAGTTTACTCACAGGGCCAAGCTCCTACGAGCAGTACTTC. This encodes CASSLLTGPSSYEQYF.

With respect to this clonotype: With a much larger clone just one base away, this may be a read error. The rearrangement uses TRBV6-4 and TRBJ2-5; 7 bases are shared with TRBD2. CDR1 and CDR2 (germline): MRHNA, SNTAGT. The CDR3 sequence is 14 residues long. The CDR3 DNA sequence: TGTGCCAGCAGTTACCGGGGGGAAGAAGAGGCCCAGTACTTC. This codes for CASSYRGEEEAQYF.

This clonotype was picked up many times. The chain couples TRBV6-6 to TRBJ2-3, with 7 nucleotides matching TRBD2. The V segment lost 0 bases and the J segment 6 bases; nucleotides outside the gene matches: 9. Germline lookup yields CDR1 MNHNY and CDR2 SVGAGI (reference sequence). The CDR3 contains 16 residues. In DNA form, the CDR3 reads TGTGCCAGCAGTTACTCGGGGGGAGGGCCCGGGGATACGCAGTATTTT. It encodes CASSYSGGGPGDTQYF.

In its sample, this clonotype was seen many times. This sequence joins TRBV5-4 and TRBJ1-1; D not certain. Trimming removed 1 base at V and 3 bases at J, with 7 bases between. Germline CDR1 and CDR2: SGHNT and YYREEE (reference sequence). This CDR3 has 13 residues. Here the CDR3 reads CASSLQAYTEAFF. CDR3 in DNA: TGTGCCAGCAGCTTGCAGGCCTACACTGAAGCTTTCTTT.

Concerning this clonotype: A much larger clone sits a single nucleotide away, making a read error possible. The chain couples TRBV5-8 to TRBJ2-7; D not certain. This CDR3 contains 11 residues. Looked up from germline, CDR1 is SGHTS and CDR2 is YDEGEE. Trimming removed 3 bases from V and 3 bases from J, with 4 bases in between. CDR3 bases: TGTGCCAGCAGCTGGGACTACGAGCAGTACTTC. The encoded protein is CASSWDYEQYF.

This clonotype was observed a handful of times. The V call is TRBV6-9, the J call TRBJ1-5; D uncertain. The CDR3 is made up of 15 amino acids. In germline, CDR1 is MNHGY, CDR2 SVAAGI. Between the trimmed V and J ends, which lost 7 bases and 6 bases, there was a span of 19 bases. The CDR3 loop reads CASTLTGLLSQPQHF. CDR3 sequence (DNA): TGTGCCAGCACCCTCACGGGCCTCCTGAGTCAGCCCCAGCATTTT.

The chain employs TRBV4-1 and TRBJ1-1; D gene unclear. CDR1 and CDR2 from the germline V gene are MGHRA and YSYEKL. The CDR3 length is 16 residues. V dropped 3 bases and J dropped 0 bases, with 14 bases sitting between them. CDR3 region: CASSHLRSPMNTEAFF. The CDR3 DNA reads as TGCGCCAGCAGCCATCTCCGGAGCCCCATGAACACTGAAGCTTTCTTT.

This chain uses TRBV7-9 with TRBJ1-4; a possible D gene is TRBD1 (5 bases). The CDR3 has 15 amino acids. The V gene lost 6 bases and the J gene lost 6 bases, with 17 bases spanning the gap. Germline CDR1 SEHNR, CDR2 FQNEAQ (reference sequence). In DNA, the CDR3 is TGTGCCAGCAGTCCAGGACAAGGGATGGATGAAAAACTGTTTTTT. It yields the protein CASSPGQGMDEKLFF.

The chain has TRBV7-9 and TRBJ2-2; D remains unclear. Trimming pared 5 bases from V and 5 bases from J, leaving 12 bases between. CDR1 SEHNR and CDR2 FQNEAQ come from the germline V gene (reference sequence). The CDR3 loop spans 14 amino acids. The CDR3 coding sequence is TGTGCCAGCAGCACGGAAAGACTTACCGGGGAGCTGTTTTTT. Residues: CASSTERLTGELFF.

A few counts support this clonotype. The rearrangement links TRBV28 to TRBJ2-5, with D perhaps matching TRBD1 (5 bases). V lost 6 bases and J lost 5, with 13 bases in between. This CDR3 is 13 amino acids long. Germline lookup yields CDR1 MDHEN and CDR2 SYDVKM. The CDR3 region is CASRTTVRETQYF. DNA for the CDR3: TGTGCCAGCAGAACGACAGTGCGGGAGACCCAGTACTTC.

J is TRBJ1-1 and V is TRBV5-1; 8 bases align to TRBD1. This CDR3 comprises 15 residues. Trimming took 4 bases from V and 7 from J; bases not matched to a gene: 12. Germline V lookup: CDR1 SGHRS, CDR2 YFSETQ. In nucleotides, the CDR3 is TGCGCCAGCAGCCCGGATGGCAGGGGGCAGATTGAAGCTTTCTTT. This codes for CASSPDGRGQIEAFF.

This clonotype was seen repeatedly, ten times or more. The chain joins TRBV6-6 to TRBJ2-2; D uncertain. V was clipped by 2 bases and J by 1 base, with 8 bases between them. The CDR3 runs 15 residues. Germline lookup yields CDR1 MNHNY and CDR2 SVGAGI (reference sequence). CDR3 sequence (DNA): TGTGCCAGCAGTTACCTCCCAATGAACACCGGGGAGCTGTTTTTT. This gives the protein CASSYLPMNTGELFF.

Remarks on this clonotype: Since a much larger clone is just one base distant, this may be a read error. The rearrangement joins TRBV20-1 to TRBJ2-5; D remains ambiguous. This CDR3 region has 10 residues. Germline V gene lookup returns CDR1 DFQATT and CDR2 SNEGSKA (reference sequence). With 2 bases removed from V and 6 bases from J, the gap between germline ends came to 4 bases. The CDR3 sequence: CSARRQTQYF. The CDR3, as DNA: TGCAGTGCTAGACGCCAGACCCAGTACTTC.

This clonotype has just a few counts. The rearrangement links TRBV7-9 to TRBJ1-1; D unresolved. Germline CDR1 is SEHNR and CDR2 is FQNEAQ (reference sequence). The CDR3 is 16 amino acids. The V end lost 5 bases, the J end lost 0 bases, and 16 bases lay between the germline ends. CDR3 region: CASSVPFSPMNTEAFF. The CDR3, as DNA: TGTGCCAGCAGCGTTCCCTTCTCCCCCATGAACACTGAAGCTTTCTTT.

This clonotype was seen only a few times. This chain joins TRBV19 and TRBJ2-1; D is perhaps TRBD2 (5 bases). Germline V CDR1 and CDR2: LNHDA, SQIVND (reference sequence). V was shortened by 3 bases and J by 7 bases, with 16 bases between the two germline ends. This CDR3 has 15 amino acids. CDR3 sequence reads: CASSIGIGLGNEQFF. The CDR3, as DNA: TGTGCCAGTAGTATCGGGATCGGTCTTGGTAATGAGCAGTTCTTC.

This chain's CDR3 is CASSLESGTQYF. In DNA, the CDR3 is TGTGCCAGCAGCTTAGAATCCGGGACCCAGTACTTC. The V gene is TRBV7-9, the J gene TRBJ2-5; D not certain. Germline V CDR1 and CDR2: SEHNR, FQNEAQ (reference sequence). V was shortened by 1 base and J by 7 bases, with 7 bases between the two germline ends. This CDR3 is 12 amino acids long.

This clonotype was counted between two and nine times. CDR3 DNA: TGTGCCAGCAGTTTAGACAGGGTGACAAATCAGCCCCAGCATTTT. Translated, it gives CASSLDRVTNQPQHF. This rearrangement joins TRBV12-3 or TRBV12-4 to TRBJ1-5, with D perhaps matching TRBD1 (6 bases). V was clipped by 1 base and J by 4 bases, with 11 bases between them. The CDR3 contains 15 residues.

This clonotype came up many times. The CDR3 coding sequence is TGTGCCAGCAGTGAAGCTCGACAGGGCACTAACTATGGCTACACCTTC. Translation gives CASSEARQGTNYGYTF. The chain is built from TRBV2 and TRBJ1-2; TRBD1 aligns across 7 bases. Per germline, CDR1 SNHLY and CDR2 FYNNEI. With V trimmed by 0 bases and J by 0 bases, 4 bases remained unmatched. The CDR3 covers 16 residues.

This clonotype was observed at least ten times. The chain has TRBV12-3 or TRBV12-4 and TRBJ1-1, with no clear D. The V end was cut by 2 bases, the J end by 4 bases, with 5 bases between. CDR3 length: 12 residues. The DNA of the CDR3 is TGTGCCAGCAGTTTAACGGGCACTGAAGCTTTCTTT. Its translation: CASSLTGTEAFF.

This clonotype was counted many times. The chain has TRBV18 and TRBJ2-5, with TRBD1 as a possible D gene (6 bases). V gave up 1 base and J gave up 5 bases, with 14 bases separating them. The CDR3 is 15 amino acids. Germline CDR1 KGHSH, CDR2 LQKENI. CDR3: CASSPQRRTVETQYF. The CDR3 DNA reads TGTGCCAGCTCACCACAACGCAGGACAGTGGAGACCCAGTACTTC.

Note on this clonotype: A much larger clone differs from this one at a single base, so this may be a read error. J is TRBJ1-1 and V is TRBV6-5; D not resolved. The V gene's germline CDR1 is MNHEY and CDR2 SVGAGI. Between the trimmed V and J ends, which lost 2 bases and 1 base, there was a span of 5 bases. The CDR3 extends over 13 amino acids. The CDR3 sequence: CASSYGKNTEAFF. DNA for the CDR3: TGTGCCAGCAGTTACGGGAAGAACACTGAAGCTTTCTTT.

The gene calls are TRBV24-1 and TRBJ2-1, with TRBD2 matching over 11 bases. V shed 3 bases and J 11 bases; nucleotides not matched to a gene: 8. The CDR3 loop spans 15 amino acids. Germline V gene lookup returns CDR1 KGHDR and CDR2 SFDVKD. CDR3 nucleotide sequence: TGTGCCACCAGTGATCATCCGGGACTAGCGGTAAAGCAGTTCTTC. It is translated as CATSDHPGLAVKQFF.

This clonotype has a count of ten or more. This chain connects TRBV20-1 to TRBJ1-4; the match to TRBD1 covers 9 bases. The V gene end was trimmed by 0 bases and the J gene end by 1 base; junction bases not matched to a gene: 12. Per germline, CDR1 DFQATT and CDR2 SNEGSKA (reference sequence). This CDR3 is built from 19 residues. The CDR3 bases are TGCAGTGCTAGAGATCGTACAGGGGGCTCGCTGGGAACTAATGAAAAACTGTTTTTT. As protein: CSARDRTGGSLGTNEKLFF.

The table lists this clonotype with a few counts. The chain recombines TRBV12-3 or TRBV12-4 with TRBJ2-2, with TRBD2 matching 13 bases. J gave up 2 bases and V 6 bases, and 3 bases lay outside the gene matches. The CDR3 is 16 residues long. The CDR3 coding sequence is TGTGCCAGCAGCCGGGGACTAGCGGGAAACACCGGGGAGCTGTTTTTT. As protein: CASSRGLAGNTGELFF.